The entry below describes one T cell receptor beta chain. This entry is derived from a study of blood T cell repertoires in COVID-19. Across the whole study: Acute and convalescent COVID-19 samples came from the United States, Italy and Spain. From T cells, B-cell-depleted T cells, or PBMCs came the material, which was cDNA or gDNA.

Authors' data handling: Reference gene primer amplification in the assay estimated nucleated cell counts. The assay was immunoSEQ multiplex PCR, and TCRdb's table has in-frame clones only and misses some. For V, J and clone size, that table is used; D and trimming come from the DNA. The data contain about 120,000 clones, around 78% of them singletons. The CDR3 is 14 residues long. Per germline, CDR1 MNHEY and CDR2 SVGAGI. V was pared by 7 bases and J by 7 bases, with 7 bases of the junction left unmatched. This chain connects TRBV6-5 to TRBJ2-2, with 9 bases identical to TRBD1. The sequenced material came from peripheral blood. The sequence was collected from a man in his 70s with acute or convalescent COVID-19. The CDR3 loop is CASINRGQDGELFF. The CDR3 DNA reads TGTGCCAGCATAAACAGGGGGCAGGACGGGGAGCTGTTTTTT.